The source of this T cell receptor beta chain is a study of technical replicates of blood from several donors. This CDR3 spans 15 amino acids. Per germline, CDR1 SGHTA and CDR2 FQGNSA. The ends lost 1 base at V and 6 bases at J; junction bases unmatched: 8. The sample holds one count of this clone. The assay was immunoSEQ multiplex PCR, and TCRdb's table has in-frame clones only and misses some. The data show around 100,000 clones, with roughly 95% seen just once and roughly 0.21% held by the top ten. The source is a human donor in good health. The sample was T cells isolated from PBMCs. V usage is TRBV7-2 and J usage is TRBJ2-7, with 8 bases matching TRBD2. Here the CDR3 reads CASSLVPGGPGEQYF. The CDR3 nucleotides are TGTGCCAGCAGCTTAGTGCCGGGAGGGCCCGGCGAGCAGTACTTC.